The 23 T cell receptor beta chains in this list originate from one sample, sequenced in a study of blood T cell repertoires in COVID-19. The method was immunoSEQ multiplex PCR; TCRdb's version includes in-frame clones alone and lacks a portion of them. The sample yields about 98,000 clones, 82% seen once. What was sequenced was peripheral blood. All receptors come from an elderly man with acute or convalescent COVID-19.

At least ten counts were recorded for this clone. The chain couples TRBV5-1 to TRBJ1-2, with D possibly TRBD1 on 5 matching bases. Germline CDR1 is SGHRS and CDR2 is YFSETQ. The CDR3 is 13 residues long. The germline V and J ends were trimmed by 0 bases and 7 bases, with 10 bases remaining between them. DNA for the CDR3: TGCGCCAGCAGCTTGGGATTCGGGGGTGGCTACACCTTC. Translating it yields CASSLGFGGGYTF.

This chain connects TRBV3-1 (or the pseudogene TRBV3-2) to TRBJ1-1; D is perhaps TRBD1 (6 bases). The CDR3 contains 16 residues. V lost 0 bases to trimming and J lost 1 base, with 12 bases between them. The germline gives CDR1 LGHDT, CDR2 YNNKEL (reference sequence). The CDR3 nucleotides read TGTGCCAGCAGCCAAGATCGTGGGGGCCAGAACACTGAAGCTTTCTTT. Protein product: CASSQDRGGQNTEAFF.

This chain uses TRBV2 with TRBJ1-5; perhaps TRBD1 as D (6 bases). The CDR3 sequence is 13 residues long. With 6 bases removed from V and 9 bases from J, the gap between germline ends came to 15 bases. Germline V gene data show CDR1 as SNHLY and CDR2 as FYNNEI. The CDR3 nucleotides are TGTGCCAGCAGCGGGACAAATTTAGGGCCCCAGCATTTT. It yields the protein CASSGTNLGPQHF.

This clone was seen only a few times. The rearrangement uses TRBV7-2 and TRBJ2-6; no firm D call. CDR1 is SGHTA and CDR2 is FQGNSA in the germline V gene. The CDR3 spans 15 residues. V lost 2 bases and J lost 0, with 5 bases in between. In nucleotides, the CDR3 is TGTGCCAGCAGCTTACAGGTCTCTGGGGCCAACGTCCTGACTTTC. Amino acids: CASSLQVSGANVLTF.

The rearrangement uses TRBV18 and TRBJ1-6; 8 nucleotides match TRBD1. The CDR3 length is 14 residues. Germline-derived CDR1 and CDR2 are KGHSH and LQKENI. Trimming cost V 1 base and J 12 bases; bases outside gene matches: 5. The CDR3 nucleotides are TGTGCCAGCTCACCACGGACAGGGAATGAACCCCTCCACTTT. It yields the protein CASSPRTGNEPLHF.

The V gene is TRBV7-2, the J gene TRBJ1-5; D gene unclear. The CDR3 loop spans 15 amino acids. The ends were cut back, 1 base at V and 7 bases at J, with 14 bases in the middle. CDR1 and CDR2 from the germline V gene are SGHTA and FQGNSA. CDR3 in amino acids: CASSLVGGGGQPQHF. DNA for the CDR3: TGTGCCAGCAGCTTAGTAGGCGGTGGAGGACAGCCCCAGCATTTT.

This clone was observed once. The V and J genes are TRBV18 and TRBJ1-6, with D possibly being TRBD1 (5 bases). V was cut by 3 bases and J by 9 bases, with 15 bases left in between. Looked up from germline, CDR1 is KGHSH and CDR2 is LQKENI. This CDR3 region has 15 residues. The CDR3 here is CASSPTGGAGSPLHF. The CDR3 bases are TGTGCCAGCTCACCCACAGGAGGGGCCGGTTCACCCCTCCACTTT.

V gene TRBV19 combines with J gene TRBJ2-3; the match to TRBD1 covers 7 bases. The V segment lost 3 bases and the J segment 6 bases; nucleotides outside the gene matches: 3. CDR1 is LNHDA and CDR2 is SQIVND in the germline V gene (reference sequence). The CDR3 extends over 13 amino acids. CDR3 in DNA: TGTGCCAGTAGTATCAGGGGGTTTGATACGCAGTATTTT. Translating gives CASSIRGFDTQYF.

This chain connects TRBV7-6 to TRBJ1-5; 7 bases are a match to TRBD1. J lost 6 bases, V lost 5 bases, and 13 bases had no gene match. The CDR3 is made up of 16 amino acids. Germline V CDR1 and CDR2: SGHVS, FNYEAQ. This chain's CDR3 is CASSEEEGGAVQPQHF. DNA for the CDR3: TGTGCCAGCAGCGAGGAGGAAGGGGGCGCGGTTCAGCCCCAGCATTTT.

This clone has just one count. J is TRBJ1-5 and V is TRBV19, with a possible D match to TRBD1 (6 bases). CDR1 is LNHDA and CDR2 is SQIVND in the germline V gene (reference sequence). Trimming took 6 bases from V and 1 from J, leaving 13 bases between them. This CDR3 is 15 amino acids long. The CDR3 sequence: CASRNQGFSNQPQHF. The CDR3 region has the DNA TGTGCCAGTAGAAATCAGGGGTTCAGCAATCAGCCCCAGCATTTT. Looking up the rest from reference TRBV19 and TRBJ1-5 gives the full variable domain: DGGITQSPKYLFRKEGQNVTLSCEQNLNHDAMYWYRQDPGQGLRLIYYSQIVNDFQKGDIAEGYSVSREKKESFPLTVTSAQKNPTAFYLCASRNQGFSNQPQHFGDGTRLSIL.

V is TRBV27 and J is TRBJ1-2; unclear D gene. Trimming took 5 bases from V and 4 from J, leaving 20 bases between them. CDR1 is MNHEY, CDR2 SMNVEV, per germline (reference sequence). The length of the CDR3 is 16 residues. The CDR3 sequence: CASSERLGSGSYGYTF. The CDR3 bases are TGTGCCAGCAGTGAGCGACTCGGATCTGGGTCCTATGGCTACACCTTC.

The V gene is TRBV24-1, the J gene TRBJ2-1, with TRBD1 identical over 7 bases. The CDR3 length is 15 residues. Germline V gene sequence: CDR1 KGHDR, CDR2 SFDVKD. J was trimmed by 5 bases and V by 0 bases; bases with no gene match: 3. CDR3 amino acids: CATSDLRGQNNEQFF. The CDR3 region has the DNA TGTGCCACCAGTGATTTGAGGGGGCAAAACAATGAGCAGTTCTTC.

The chain employs TRBV19 and TRBJ1-2; the D gene is possibly TRBD1 (6 bases). The CDR3 extends over 14 amino acids. Germline CDR1 is LNHDA and CDR2 is SQIVND (reference sequence). Trimming left V 3 bases short and J 7 bases short, with 15 bases between. The CDR3 region has the DNA TGTGCCAGTAGTATGGGACAACCATCTCCTGGCTACACCTTC. Translation: CASSMGQPSPGYTF.

The genes are TRBV19 and TRBJ2-7, with 12 bases identical to TRBD1. V shed 6 bases and J 7 bases; nucleotides not matched to a gene: 10. Germline assignment: CDR1 LNHDA and CDR2 SQIVND (reference sequence). The CDR3 runs 15 residues. CDR3 DNA: TGTGCCAGTAGACGAGAGGGACAGGGGGCATATGAGCAGTACTTC. It codes for CASRREGQGAYEQYF.

V and J are TRBV7-6 and TRBJ1-5; D gene ambiguous. This CDR3 has 15 amino acids. Trimming took off 2 bases at V and 2 bases at J, with 10 bases between the two ends. Germline V CDR1 and CDR2: SGHVS, FNYEAQ. The CDR3 sequence is CASSLSPAGNQPQHF. The CDR3 nucleotides are TGTGCCAGCAGCTTATCTCCCGCAGGCAATCAGCCCCAGCATTTT.

The chain couples TRBV6-1 to TRBJ1-3; no reliable D call. This CDR3 has 13 amino acids. V was pared by 3 bases and J by 0 bases, with 3 bases between. Looked up from germline, CDR1 is MNHNS and CDR2 is SASEGT. The CDR3 loop reads CASSEYSGNTIYF. For the CDR3, the DNA is TGTGCCAGCAGTGAGTACTCTGGAAACACCATATATTTT.

The chain joins TRBV19 to TRBJ2-7; weak D call: TRBD1 (5 bases). Trimming shortened V by 9 bases and J by 0 bases, and 15 bases separated the two germline ends. The CDR3 totals 14 residues. Germline CDR1 and CDR2: LNHDA and SQIVND (reference sequence). Written as DNA, the CDR3 is TGTGCCAGGAGACAGAGTTACAGCTCCTACGAGCAGTACTTC. The encoded protein is CARRQSYSSYEQYF. The complete variable domain, with remaining parts taken from reference TRBV19 and TRBJ2-7, reads DGGITQSPKYLFRKEGQNVTLSCEQNLNHDAMYWYRQDPGQGLRLIYYSQIVNDFQKGDIAEGYSVSREKKESFPLTVTSAQKNPTAFYLCARRQSYSSYEQYFGPGTRLTVT.

The CDR3 region has the DNA TGTGCCAGCTCCCGGCAGCGAATGAACACTGAAGCTTTCTTT. Protein sequence: CASSRQRMNTEAFF. The gene calls are TRBV18 and TRBJ1-1; no clear D. The CDR3 extends over 14 amino acids. Trimming cost V 6 bases and J 0 bases, with 11 bases left between them. CDR1 KGHSH and CDR2 LQKENI come from the germline V gene.

This clone was recorded a few times. This rearrangement joins TRBV10-2 to TRBJ2-5, with a tentative D call TRBD2 (6 bases). With 0 bases removed from V and 4 bases from J, the gap between germline ends came to 9 bases. Germline V lookup: CDR1 WSHSY, CDR2 SAAADI. The CDR3 runs to 14 residues. This CDR3 reads CASSESGLIETQYF. CDR3 nucleotide sequence: TGCGCCAGCAGTGAGTCGGGACTGATAGAGACCCAGTACTTC.

The chain employs TRBV19 and TRBJ1-6; 9 positions agree with TRBD1. The length of the CDR3 is 15 residues. The junction had 10 bases not matched to a gene; V was cut back by 11 bases and J by 5 bases. The germline CDR1 and CDR2 sequences are LNHDA and SQIVND (reference sequence). DNA of the CDR3: TGTGCCTCACGGAACCGGGACAGGGATAATTCACCCCTCCACTTT. Protein: CASRNRDRDNSPLHF. The variable domain in full, completed from reference TRBV19 and TRBJ1-6, reads DGGITQSPKYLFRKEGQNVTLSCEQNLNHDAMYWYRQDPGQGLRLIYYSQIVNDFQKGDIAEGYSVSREKKESFPLTVTSAQKNPTAFYLCASRNRDRDNSPLHFGNGTRLTVT.

The chain is built from TRBV18 and TRBJ1-1; possibly TRBD1 for D (5 bases). CDR3 length: 16 amino acids. Germline CDR1 KGHSH, CDR2 LQKENI. V shed 0 bases and J shed 3 bases, with 14 bases lying between them. The CDR3 region has the DNA TGTGCCAGCTCACCACCGGACAATGGGGTCGACACTGAAGCTTTCTTT. Residues: CASSPPDNGVDTEAFF.

The chain is built from TRBV5-8 and TRBJ2-7; possibly TRBD2 for D (5 bases). The V end lost 2 bases, the J end lost 9 bases, and 18 bases lay between the germline ends. Germline loops: CDR1 SGHTS, CDR2 YDEGEE. The CDR3 consists of 14 residues. As DNA, the CDR3 is TGTGCCAGCAGCTTATATAGCGCCACCGTAGGGCAGTACTTC. Protein sequence: CASSLYSATVGQYF. Full variable domain (missing parts from reference TRBV5-8 and TRBJ2-7): EAGVTQSPTHLIKTRGQQATLRCSPISGHTSVYWYQQALGLGLQFLLWYDEGEERNRGNFPPRFSGRQFPNYSSELNVNALELEDSALYLCASSLYSATVGQYFGPGTRLTVT.

In nucleotides, the CDR3 is TGTGCCAGCAGCGACAGAGGTGAGCAGTACTTC. It yields the protein CASSDRGEQYF. This chain uses TRBV5-6 with TRBJ2-7; D possibly corresponds to TRBD1 (5 bases). V was clipped by 4 bases and J by 7 bases, with 9 bases between them. Germline CDR1 SGHDT, CDR2 YYEEEE. CDR3 length equals 11 residues.